This T cell receptor (beta chain) was sequenced for a study of spatial heterogeneity in lung cancer. About the study: As counted in raw reads, each unique TCR and UMI combination appeared more than ten times on average.

Every individual TCR cDNA molecule carried its own unique molecular identifier, which allowed correction of PCR and sequencing errors. MiXCR was run by TCRdb on the 5' RACE reads, yielding one entry per CDR3 protein. The sample yields tens of thousands of distinct CDR3 sequences, 8% seen once. This clonotype was recorded many times. The time point here: sample taken at primary tumor resection. Untreated early-stage non-small cell lung cancer patients, roughly 75 in total, were the donors. Whole RNA, which was extracted from tumor, nontumor lung tissue or frozen PBMC, was sequenced without any cell sorting. The sequence came from a male donor with early-stage non-small cell lung cancer. The sample consisted of PBMCs, taken at surgery.

This CDR3 is CASSENPLAGPTDTQYF. CDR3 bases: TGTGCCAGCAGTGAAAACCCCCTAGCGGGACCCACAGATACGCAGTATTTT. V gene TRBV25-1 combines with J gene TRBJ2-3, with TRBD2 identical over 9 bases. This CDR3 has 17 residues. V was pared by 2 bases and J by 2 bases, with 8 bases of the junction left unmatched. The germline V gene encodes CDR1 MGHDK and CDR2 SYGVNS.